The sequence of this T cell receptor (beta chain) was determined in a study of T cell responses to AZD1222 COVID-19 vaccine. This clone appeared once. What it recognizes is unknown. Germline V gene lookup returns CDR1 WSHSY and CDR2 SAAADI. Trimming took 9 bases from V and 5 from J, leaving 26 bases between them. This CDR3 comprises 17 residues. Study conclusions and caveats: Among spike-specific TCRs, nearly half reportedly target unmutated variant regions. Increased Spike-specific TCR breadth and depth were observed after two AZD1222 doses.

Assay: immunoSEQ multiplex PCR; the TCRdb copy retains only in-frame clones and omits some. The sample holds over 110,000 clones, 90% seen once. This receptor was identified in an adult who received the AZD1222 COVID-19 vaccine. The sample consisted of peripheral blood, taken 28 days after the second AZD1222 dose. V and J are TRBV10-2 and TRBJ2-1, with D perhaps being TRBD1 or TRBD2 (5 bases each). CDR3 sequence: CASGTRADPQPNNEQFF. CDR3 in DNA: TGCGCCAGTGGGACGAGGGCGGACCCGCAACCTAACAATGAGCAGTTCTTC.